The 23 T cell receptor beta chains below come from one sample, sequenced in a study of control samples from healthy donors and cancer patients. Profiled with immunoSEQ multiplex PCR; TCRdb holds only in-frame clones, not every one. The sample consists of around 94,000 clones, approximately 90% of them appearing once. Sequenced sample: blood. The receptor source for this set is a woman aged 18-29 years in good health.

This clone was counted once. The rearrangement links TRBV3-1 (or the pseudogene TRBV3-2) to TRBJ1-1; the D is unclear. This CDR3 spans 13 amino acids. Germline CDR1 is LGHDT and CDR2 is YNNKEL (reference sequence). V was cut by 4 bases and J by 11 bases, with 17 bases left in between. CDR3 DNA sequence: TGTGCCAGCAGCCCGGGCGCGGCTCCCCCGGCTTTCTTT. It is translated as CASSPGAAPPAFF.

The chain recombines TRBV6-6 with TRBJ1-1; perhaps TRBD1 as D (5 bases). Germline CDR1 reads MNHNY; CDR2 reads SVGAGI (reference sequence). Trimming removed 6 bases from V and 4 bases from J, with 15 bases in between. The CDR3 has 14 residues. For the CDR3, the DNA is TGTGCCAGCAGCCCTATGGGGGTCAGCACTGAAGCTTTCTTT. Protein sequence: CASSPMGVSTEAFF.

The chain is built from TRBV6-5 and TRBJ2-5, with D possibly TRBD1 on 6 matching bases. The germline CDR1 and CDR2 sequences are MNHEY and SVGAGI. V was trimmed by 7 bases and J by 5 bases, leaving 11 bases between them. CDR3 length: 12 residues. The CDR3 nucleotides read TGTGCCAGCAAGGGGGTAGGGGAGACCCAGTACTTC. Translation gives CASKGVGETQYF.

The CDR3 is CASDRGATGELFF. CDR3 DNA: TGTGCTTCCGACAGGGGTGCCACCGGGGAGCTGTTTTTT. The chain uses TRBV27 and TRBJ2-2; 8 bases align to TRBD1. The CDR3 has 13 amino acids. Germline V lookup: CDR1 MNHEY, CDR2 SMNVEV (reference sequence).

The chain is built from TRBV11-3 and TRBJ2-1; perhaps TRBD2 as D (5 bases). V was cut by 1 base and J by 0 bases, with 7 bases left in between. In germline, CDR1 is SGHNT, CDR2 YENEEA. CDR3 length: 15 amino acids. Here the CDR3 reads CASSLVRDSYNEQFF. CDR3 bases: TGTGCCAGCAGCTTAGTTCGGGACTCCTACAATGAGCAGTTCTTC.

The rearrangement joins TRBV30 to TRBJ2-7, with D possibly matching TRBD2 (6 bases). Trimming left V 4 bases short and J 2 bases short, with 18 bases between. The CDR3 is made up of 15 amino acids. Germline CDR1 reads GTSNPN; CDR2 reads SVGIG (reference sequence). The CDR3 reads CAWNAGRLPPYEQYF. The CDR3 DNA reads as TGTGCCTGGAATGCAGGGAGGCTTCCCCCCTACGAGCAGTACTTC.

The chain combines TRBV6-5 with TRBJ2-1, with 12 bases fitting TRBD1. Germline CDR1 is MNHEY and CDR2 is SVGAGI. V lost 8 bases and J lost 10; bases outside the gene matches: 12. The CDR3 contains 15 residues. CDR3 region: CASSAGQGASGEQFF. CDR3 DNA: TGTGCCAGCTCTGCGGGACAGGGGGCTTCGGGGGAGCAGTTCTTC.

The chain joins TRBV24-1 to TRBJ1-5; no clear D. The V and J ends lost 6 bases and 2 bases respectively, with 4 bases between them. Germline loops: CDR1 KGHDR, CDR2 SFDVKD. There are 12 residues in the CDR3. CDR3 residues: CATSNGNQPQHF. The CDR3 nucleotides read TGTGCCACCAGTAACGGCAATCAGCCCCAGCATTTT.

The chain recombines TRBV10-3 with TRBJ2-3; possible D gene TRBD1, 6 bases. The V gene's germline CDR1 is ENHRY and CDR2 SYGVKD. V was cut by 10 bases and J by 2 bases, with 13 bases left in between. This CDR3 region has 13 residues. The CDR3 reads CATMDRNTDTQYF. Here the CDR3 DNA reads TGTGCCACCATGGACAGAAACACAGATACGCAGTATTTT.

The gene calls are TRBV19 and TRBJ2-1; 8 positions match TRBD2. Germline CDR1 is LNHDA and CDR2 is SQIVND (reference sequence). CDR3 length: 16 amino acids. The V and J ends lost 4 bases and 12 bases, in that order; junction bases with no gene match: 17. The CDR3 region is CASSTLSGGLLEGQFF. The CDR3 DNA sequence: TGTGCCAGTAGTACCTTAAGCGGGGGCCTCCTAGAGGGGCAGTTCTTC.

The sample holds one count of this clone. This chain connects TRBV5-1 to TRBJ1-4; no clear D. Trimming stripped 4 bases from V and 5 bases from J, with 12 bases between. CDR3 length: 14 amino acids. Germline lookup yields CDR1 SGHRS and CDR2 YFSETQ. The CDR3 sequence is CASSSRGSNEKLFF. The DNA of the CDR3 is TGCGCCAGCAGCAGTCGGGGATCAAATGAAAAACTGTTTTTT.

This clone was observed once. The V call is TRBV24-1, the J call TRBJ1-5, with TRBD1 matching over 7 bases. V gave up 2 bases and J gave up 1 base; unmatched junction bases: 7. CDR3 length: 17 amino acids. From germline, CDR1 is KGHDR and CDR2 SFDVKD. The CDR3 sequence: CATSDSPSGGSNQPQHF. The CDR3 nucleotides are TGTGCCACCAGTGATTCCCCCTCAGGGGGGAGCAATCAGCCCCAGCATTTT.

This clone was seen once. This rearrangement joins TRBV3-1 (or the pseudogene TRBV3-2) to TRBJ1-2; unclear D gene. CDR1 and CDR2 from the germline V gene are LGHDT and YNNKEL (reference sequence). The CDR3 contains 14 residues. The V gene lost 6 bases and the J gene lost 6 bases, with 17 bases spanning the gap. CDR3 coding DNA: TGTGCCAGCAGGTCCCGACTAGGTGTACATGGCTACACCTTC. Its translation: CASRSRLGVHGYTF.

In this sample, this clone turned up once. The V and J genes are TRBV4-2 and TRBJ1-1; D is ambiguous. The CDR3 spans 12 residues. Trimming left V 3 bases short and J 3 bases short, with 5 bases between. Germline CDR1 is LGHNA and CDR2 is YNFKEQ. The CDR3 region has the DNA TGTGCCAGCAGCCAGTCTGACACTGAAGCTTTCTTT. Translating it yields CASSQSDTEAFF.

The chain recombines TRBV27 with TRBJ1-2; 11 bases are shared with TRBD1. V trimming: 6 bases; J trimming: 5 bases; junction bases outside the gene matches: 5. Germline CDR1 reads MNHEY; CDR2 reads SMNVEV (reference sequence). This CDR3 is 14 amino acids long. CDR3 in DNA: TGTGCCAGCAGCGCCGGGACAGGGGGGTATGGCTACACCTTC. Its translation is CASSAGTGGYGYTF.

The CDR3 coding sequence is TGTGCCAGCAGCTTGGGGGCGAACACTGAAGCTTTCTTT. This encodes CASSLGANTEAFF. V gene TRBV5-6 combines with J gene TRBJ1-1; D ambiguous. CDR1 is SGHDT and CDR2 is YYEEEE in the germline V gene. Trimming cost V 0 bases and J 1 base, with 4 bases left between them. The CDR3 length is 13 residues.

The chain joins TRBV21-1 to TRBJ1-5; the table's D gene call, TRBD1, was not cross checked with the DNA. TRBV21-1 represents a pseudogene. The CDR3 is 17 residues long. The CDR3 nucleotides are TGTGCCAGCACCCTAACCGGACAGCCGTATAGCAATCAGCCCCAGCATTTT. As protein: CASTLTGQPYSNQPQHF.

The chain uses TRBV5-6 and TRBJ1-3; D is perhaps TRBD1 (5 bases). V lost 4 bases and J lost 0, with 11 bases in between. Germline V gives CDR1 SGHDT, CDR2 YYEEEE. The CDR3 length is 15 residues. The CDR3 spells CASSLGHRSGNTIYF. CDR3 DNA sequence: TGTGCCAGCAGCCTCGGACATCGCTCTGGAAACACCATATATTTT.

The CDR3 here is CASSGGTEAMNTEAFF. The CDR3, as DNA: TGTGCCAGCAGTGGGGGGACAGAGGCTATGAACACTGAAGCTTTCTTT. This sequence joins TRBV28 and TRBJ1-1; 7 bases align to TRBD1. Germline CDR1 and CDR2: MDHEN and SYDVKM. This CDR3 region has 16 residues. The trim removed 5 bases at V and 0 bases at J, leaving 9 bases unmatched.

The chain links TRBV4-2 to TRBJ2-5, with 11 nucleotides matching TRBD2. With V trimmed by 2 bases and J by 2 bases, 10 bases remained unmatched. This CDR3 has 18 residues. The germline gives CDR1 LGHNA, CDR2 YNFKEQ. CDR3 loop: CASSQSISLAGEQETQYF. In nucleotides, the CDR3 is TGTGCCAGCAGCCAATCGATATCACTAGCGGGGGAGCAAGAGACCCAGTACTTC.

This clone was detected only once. This chain joins TRBV14 and TRBJ2-1; no firm D call. This CDR3 is built from 12 residues. V lost 3 bases, J lost 3 bases, and 3 bases lay in between. Germline V gene sequence: CDR1 SGHDN, CDR2 FVKESK. CDR3 nucleotide sequence: TGTGCCAGCAGCCATAACTACAATGAGCAGTTCTTC. This encodes CASSHNYNEQFF.

The genes are TRBV5-1 and TRBJ1-1; perhaps TRBD1 as D (5 bases). CDR1 is SGHRS and CDR2 is YFSETQ in the germline V gene. The CDR3 loop spans 16 amino acids. Between the trimmed V and J ends, which lost 0 bases and 4 bases, there was a span of 16 bases. The CDR3 sequence: CASSLDTGTGGTEAFF. CDR3 DNA: TGCGCCAGCAGCTTGGATACCGGGACGGGGGGCACTGAAGCTTTCTTT.

As to this clone: No DNA is shown, since the ends of the CDR3 on it are uncertain; the CDR3 is the one TCRdb lists. The J gene is TRBJ1-6, the V gene TRBV3-1 (or the pseudogene TRBV3-2). Per germline, CDR1 LGHDT and CDR2 YNNKEL (reference sequence). The CDR3 is made up of 20 amino acids, end residues included. The CDR3 sequence: CASSQTPKSSYNSPLHFHHF.